The present entry profiles one T cell receptor beta chain with its context. Its cognate antigen has yet to be identified. No much larger clone is present one base from it, and per-base qualities are unavailable. This sample also contains other DNA sequences that code for the same CDR3. The sample belongs to a study of cytomegalovirus exposure and HLA in healthy donors (dated by TCRdb to about 2017). About the investigation overall: In an earlier analysis of 587 of the donors, 250 to 350 Gb of sequence data and 100 million or so unique TCR beta sequences from about 190 million T cells were reported. An early release covering more than 500 HLA-typed donors comprised 300 to 350 gigabases of sequencing data and some 79 million unique TCR sequences. The genetic ancestry cluster associated with self-reported Caucasian donors included 70% to 85% of the 350 to 500 genotyped donors. The study aimed to test whether signatures of past pathogen exposure could be identified by cataloging public T cell receptors. The study profiled the T cell repertoires of about 640 subjects by immunosequencing and related them to cytomegalovirus serostatus. Along with the approximately 620-subject first cohort, a separate validation cohort of more than 90 different subjects was used. To predict cytomegalovirus infection status, the study brought together high-throughput TCR immunosequencing, statistical association of individual TCRs with disease status, and machine learning. A later analysis re-examined previously published TCR beta repertoires from just over 650 donors and added high-resolution HLA genotyping to investigate patterns of TCR occurrence. Rather than using new phenotypic data, the later analysis identified candidate immune exposures from TCR beta sequences and from how often those sequences occurred across donors. In an earlier analysis of over 550 of the donors, high-throughput TCR beta sequencing was used to judge whether each TCR beta V gene segment behaved as functional or pseudogenic. Alongside the repertoire data, information on donor age, sex, ethnicity and CMV serostatus was compiled. Genome-wide SNP genotypes for about three fifths of the 666 donors were used in a later genetic analysis, which treated that subset as a discovery cohort. All discovery cohort repertoires had been generated using a single sequencing platform. Class I and class II HLA loci were covered by the typing at four-digit resolution. The number of donors typed differed by locus, with about 620-630 for A, B, C, DRB1 and DQB1, around 500 for DQA1, 600 to 610 for DPA1, and 400 to 490 for DPB1. Several DR-DQ haplotypes were treated as single units for association and clustering because of strong linkage in the cohort. Among about 390 genotyped donors of the cohort, an average of approximately 250,000 unique TCR beta nucleotide sequences were sequenced per donor, roughly 18% of them non-productive.

In total, approximately 690 healthy bone marrow donors made up the cohort. Cohort members were all nominally healthy when sampled, although unrecorded immune exposures were likely present. The donor tested CMV seronegative and was one of the 352 seronegative cohort members. A peripheral blood sample was provided by each donor, and peripheral blood mononuclear cells were used for TCR beta sequencing. Genomic DNA extraction from the blood cell samples was performed with the Qiagen DNeasy Blood Extraction Kit. The library was produced with the immunoSEQ multiplex PCR assay. The multiplex PCR relied on a mix of 60 forward primers for TCR Vbeta segments and 13 reverse primers for TCR Jbeta segments. The CDR3 region of rearranged TCR beta genes was amplified from genomic DNA by a multiplex PCR assay. The amplified TCR beta libraries were sequenced on the Illumina HiSeq System as 87-base-pair reads. The published analysis was carried out like this. In a later analysis, 77 million or so unique TCR beta chains were counted across the 650 to 750 repertoires, and around 11 million of these chains were shared by at least two donors. A nearest-neighbor algorithm error-corrected the raw reads and collapsed the reads into unique sequences, merging closely related sequences to remove PCR and sequencing errors. CDR3 sequences were aligned to IMGT reference sequences to assign V, D and J gene segments. For a sequence to be retained, at least a six-nucleotide match to both a V gene segment and a J gene segment was required. A rearrangement counted as productive if the CDR3 had no stop codons and remained in frame with V and J, and every other rearrangement counted as non-productive. Following IMGT convention, CDR3 was defined as the stretch from the second conserved V-encoded cysteine to the conserved J-encoded phenylalanine. The earlier analysis of 550 to 650 of the donors excluded any sequence lacking an unambiguous match to a single V gene segment. In an earlier analysis of roughly 500 of the donors, V segments were called functional above 56.7% productive rearrangements and were called segregating when the between-donor standard deviation exceeded 5%. To diagnose cytomegalovirus status from the catalog of TCR beta chain sequences, a statistical classification framework was built. In a later analysis, V and J genes were assigned by comparing TCR nucleotide sequences against IMGT/GENE-DB human TR gene sequences. In a later analysis, CDR3 sequences and most-parsimonious VDJ recombination scenarios were assigned using the TCRdist pipeline. A later analysis defined each TCR beta chain by its CDR3 amino acid sequence plus V-gene family, and excluded reads lacking a unique V-gene family. As a way to deal with suspected cross-contamination and a sequencing artifact, a later analysis dropped nearly 600 nucleotide sequences that were highly shared and had low generation probability. In a later analysis, a clonal expansion index was calculated for each public chain from normalized within-repertoire ranks of inferred template counts. In a later analysis, generation probabilities were computed with a VDJ recombination model fitted to out-of-frame rearrangements, and the resulting probabilities were checked against IGoR. A later analysis scored TCR-TCR, TCR-HLA and TCR-CMV co-occurrence with hypergeometric tests, applying a repertoire-size bias correction to TCR pairs. In a later analysis, false discovery rates were estimated by permuting HLA or CMV assignments 20 times. In a later analysis, co-occurring TCRs were grouped with DBSCAN, and TCRdist sequence similarity was added when clustering was performed within HLA-allele-positive subsets. Co-occurrence clustering excluded repertoires with fewer than 30,000 or more than 120,000 public chains, plus five with anomalous nucleotide sharing. Drawn from immuneACCESS, this table holds only the in-frame rearrangements with V and J called that TCRdb kept. Clones are partly lost; checked studies trace under half to an unresolved V gene and leave the rest unexplained. V and J calls and clone size are copied from that table; D and trimming were computed from the DNA. The sample yields around 150,000 clones; 60% to 80% were counted once. The ten most abundant clones make up 1.3% to 1.5% of the sample.

The germline ends are 3 bases apart after V is trimmed by 4 bases and J by 2 bases. Per the germline V gene, SGHRS is the CDR1 and YFSETQ is the CDR2. The CDR3 spans 12 residues, from the cysteine through the phenylalanine. This entry keeps only the CDR3 DNA: 36 bases, framed from base 1. Points the paper makes about the study in general: Specific HLA alleles were associated with 18,000 or so TCR beta sequences at a false discovery rate of 0.05 in a later analysis. Strong co-occurrence of HLA alleles, especially DR and DQ, made assigning TCR associations to individual alleles difficult. According to a later genetic analysis, donors in an Asian-associated ancestry cluster had fewer N-insertions in productive TCRs than the approximately 650-donor mean. According to a later analysis, TCR association rates differed among HLA loci, with DRB1 alleles showing the most associated TCRs and HLA-C alleles showing the fewest. The authors suggested that the approach could potentially be generalized to other disease states and immunological phenotypes. Because counts were too low, roughly 16 rarely observed V segments, including chromosome 9 orphons, were excluded from the earlier analysis of some 540 of the donors. The sequencing pipeline was judged likely to have produced a cluster of highly shared sequence variants as a technical artifact. Sequencing depth was assumed to be roughly uniform across donors in the presence/absence analyses, though that assumption may not hold. A further reported finding was that TCR beta sequences accurately predicted the HLA-A and HLA-B alleles for most subjects in the first cohort. Most TCR sequences were seen in very few donors, while some public TCRs were found in many individuals. In both the original and validation cohorts, the classifier was reported to diagnose cytomegalovirus status with high specificity and sensitivity. The cohort was sequenced for TCR beta chains only, and without alpha or paired-chain data the features that could be detected were limited. Linkage disequilibrium might explain the correlated functional status among segregating V segments, but an unknown experimental factor could not be ruled out. The 87-base-pair reads could not distinguish some IMGT-functional V segments, including TRBV6-2 and TRBV6-3, so those segments were excluded. HLA typing was unavailable for some donors at each locus, so association tests used only the typed subset. In a later genetic analysis, a missense DCLRE1C variant was associated with V-gene and J-gene trimming of TCR beta chains, and the association was replicated in an independent cohort. In the study, 164 TCR beta chains were listed as associated with cytomegalovirus. In a later analysis, most CMV-associated TCR beta chains were found to appear HLA-restricted, with HLA associations seemingly driven largely by CMV exposure. In vitro tests confirmed that a few of the cytomegalovirus-associated TCR beta chains recognize cytomegalovirus antigens. The only immune exposure information available for the cohort was CMV serostatus. In a later analysis, HLA-associated TCR beta chains showed more clonal expansion and lower generation probabilities than non-associated chains that were equally common. According to a later analysis, parvovirus B19, influenza, CMV and Epstein-Barr virus appeared linked to several top co-occurrence clusters. Broadly in line with IMGT annotations, most TCR beta V segments showed up in productive rearrangements about 87% or about 30% of the time in an earlier analysis of about 500 of the donors.

Sequencing was performed on PBMCs. The chain employs TRBV5-1 and TRBJ2-2; the D gene cannot be resolved reliably. The TCR comes from a man aged 55 to 70 in good health and CMV-seronegative. The CDR3 is CASSQNTGELFF. The DNA sequence reads TGCGCCAGCAGCCAAAACACCGGGGAGCTGTTTTTT.